The 26 T cell receptor beta chains listed next were all sequenced from one sample in a study of T cell responses to AZD1222 COVID-19 vaccine. Sequenced by immunoSEQ multiplex PCR; TCRdb stores in-frame clones only, minus some. Altogether 90,000 to 95,000 clones are present, roughly 88% being singletons, with the ten largest covering 15% to 20%. The sequencing used peripheral blood, collected on day 0 of AZD1222 vaccination. The receptors shown here come from an adult in good health.

The genes are TRBV7-2 and TRBJ1-6; D is unresolved. The germline CDR1 and CDR2 sequences are SGHTA and FQGNSA. The CDR3 is 13 amino acids. V lost 2 bases to trimming and J lost 18 bases, with 17 bases between them. CDR3 in DNA: TGTGCCAGCAGCTTAAGCCCATCGGAGTGGGCCCACTTT. This translates into CASSLSPSEWAHF.

The chain couples TRBV7-9 to TRBJ2-7, with 9 bases fitting TRBD2. The junction had 20 bases not matched to a gene; V was cut back by 6 bases and J by 2 bases. The germline CDR1 and CDR2 sequences are SEHNR and FQNEAQ (reference sequence). The CDR3 runs to 19 residues. The CDR3 DNA follows: TGTGCCAGCAGTGAGGGGCTAGCGGGGATCGATTCCCCTACCTACGAGCAGTACTTC. This translates into CASSEGLAGIDSPTYEQYF.

The chain combines TRBV10-3 with TRBJ1-5, with TRBD1 matching over 9 bases. Germline V lookup: CDR1 ENHRY, CDR2 SYGVKD. Germline trimming cut 8 bases from V and 4 bases from J; bases unmatched to any gene: 3. The CDR3 has 13 amino acids. The CDR3 spells CAIGTGQNQPQHF. The DNA of the CDR3 is TGTGCCATCGGGACAGGGCAGAATCAGCCCCAGCATTTT.

This clone was detected a few times. The CDR3, as DNA: TGTGCCAGCAGTCAGGATTCACCCCTCCACTTT. This codes for CASSQDSPLHF. The chain recombines TRBV28 with TRBJ1-6; no firm D call. The CDR3 has 11 residues. V shed 5 bases and J shed 8 bases, with 4 bases lying between them. CDR1 MDHEN and CDR2 SYDVKM come from the germline V gene.

J is TRBJ1-6 and V is TRBV12-1. TRBV12-1 is annotated as a pseudogene. CDR3 length: 18 amino acids. The CDR3 loop reads CASSLKMPRTRLNSPLHF. As DNA, the CDR3 is TGTGCCAGCAGCCTTAAGATGCCGAGGACCCGACTAAATTCACCCCTCCACTTT.

V gene TRBV19 combines with J gene TRBJ2-2; the match to TRBD2 covers 10 bases. In germline, CDR1 is LNHDA, CDR2 SQIVND (reference sequence). The trim removed 10 bases at V and 1 base at J, leaving 15 bases unmatched. The CDR3 is made up of 18 amino acids. CDR3: CATKRGLAGEMNTGELFF. Here the CDR3 DNA reads TGTGCCACTAAGAGAGGGCTAGCGGGAGAGATGAACACCGGGGAGCTGTTTTTT.

The chain couples TRBV12-3 or TRBV12-4 to TRBJ2-7; D perhaps matches TRBD2 (6 bases). V gave up 4 bases and J gave up 6 bases, with 10 bases separating them. The length of the CDR3 is 12 residues. The CDR3 DNA reads as TGTGCCAGCAGTTCGGGGGTCCGCGAGCAGTACTTC. Protein: CASSSGVREQYF.

The gene calls are TRBV4-1 and TRBJ2-7; D is undetermined. The V end lost 2 bases, the J end lost 0 bases, and 11 bases lay between the germline ends. Germline CDR1 and CDR2: MGHRA and YSYEKL. There are 15 residues in the CDR3. CDR3 nucleotides: TGCGCCAGCAGCCAACCAACGGGCAACTCCTACGAGCAGTACTTC. It translates to CASSQPTGNSYEQYF.

The rearrangement uses TRBV6-5 and TRBJ2-2; tentatively, D is TRBD1 (5 bases). The length of the CDR3 is 15 residues. The V and J ends lost 6 bases and 2 bases respectively, with 13 bases between them. Germline CDR1 is MNHEY and CDR2 is SVGAGI. The DNA of the CDR3 is TGTGCCAGCAGCTCCGCTGGGGCTAACACCGGGGAGCTGTTTTTT. Amino acids: CASSSAGANTGELFF.

The chain couples TRBV18 to TRBJ1-1; D not certain. Trimming shortened V by 0 bases and J by 0 bases, and 11 bases separated the two germline ends. This CDR3 is 16 amino acids long. Looked up from germline, CDR1 is KGHSH and CDR2 is LQKENI. The CDR3: CASSPPLPAMNTEAFF. The DNA for the CDR3 is TGTGCCAGCTCACCACCCCTGCCGGCTATGAACACTGAAGCTTTCTTT. The whole variable domain, remainder taken from reference TRBV18 and TRBJ1-1, is NAGVMQNPRHLVRRRGQEARLRCSPMKGHSHVYWYRQLPEEGLKFMVYLQKENIIDESGMPKERFSAEFPKEGPSILRIQQVVRGDSAAYFCASSPPLPAMNTEAFFGQGTRLTVV.

The chain links TRBV9 to TRBJ2-1, with 15 bases aligning to TRBD2. Germline V CDR1 and CDR2: SGDLS, YYNGEE. The V and J ends lost 4 bases and 8 bases, in that order; junction bases with no gene match: 7. The CDR3 extends over 16 amino acids. The CDR3 spells CASSSPGLAGGHEQFF. CDR3 DNA: TGTGCCAGCAGCTCACCGGGACTAGCGGGAGGCCATGAGCAGTTCTTC. The entire variable domain, with the rest obtained from reference TRBV9 and TRBJ2-1, is as follows: DSGVTQTPKHLITATGQRVTLRCSPRSGDLSVYWYQQSLDQGLQFLIQYYNGEERAKGNILERFSAQQFPDLHSELNLSSLELGDSALYFCASSSPGLAGGHEQFFGPGTRLTVL.

CDR3: CASSLDRGRRRTTGELFF. CDR3 bases: TGTGCCAGCAGTTTAGACAGGGGGCGGCGCCGTACCACCGGGGAGCTGTTTTTT. The genes are TRBV27 and TRBJ2-2; TRBD1 aligns across 10 bases. The ends lost 2 bases at V and 4 bases at J; junction bases unmatched: 10. Germline lookup yields CDR1 MNHEY and CDR2 SMNVEV (reference sequence). The length of the CDR3 is 18 residues.

The rearrangement links TRBV27 to TRBJ1-5, with TRBD1 as a possible D gene (6 bases). The CDR3 extends over 15 amino acids. The V end was cut by 3 bases, the J end by 3 bases, with 12 bases between. Germline V gene lookup returns CDR1 MNHEY and CDR2 SMNVEV (reference sequence). This chain's CDR3 is CASSLSGAHNQPQHF. The CDR3 nucleotides are TGTGCCAGCAGTTTGTCAGGGGCCCACAATCAGCCCCAGCATTTT.

J is TRBJ2-7 and V is TRBV28; D is possibly TRBD1 (5 bases). Germline CDR1 and CDR2: MDHEN and SYDVKM. V lost 7 bases to trimming and J lost 4 bases, with 8 bases between them. This CDR3 is 11 amino acids long. CDR3 nucleotide sequence: TGTGCCAGCACCCAGGGATACGAGCAGTACTTC. Protein product: CASTQGYEQYF.

This CDR3 reads CASSLAGLAGLVNTGELFF. The CDR3 DNA is TGTGCCAGCAGCTTGGCGGGGCTAGCGGGGTTGGTTAACACCGGGGAGCTGTTTTTT. The gene calls are TRBV5-4 and TRBJ2-2; 9 bases line up with TRBD2. There are 19 residues in the CDR3. Germline V gives CDR1 SGHNT, CDR2 YYREEE (reference sequence). The V and J ends lost 0 bases and 2 bases, in that order; junction bases with no gene match: 11.

This clone has only one observation. The V and J genes are TRBV28 and TRBJ1-1; 9 positions match TRBD1. CDR1 MDHEN and CDR2 SYDVKM come from the germline V gene. V lost 4 bases, J lost 1 base, and 1 base stayed unmatched. The CDR3 spans 14 residues. The CDR3 reads CASSSGQGNTEAFF. CDR3 nucleotides: TGTGCCAGCAGTTCGGGACAGGGGAACACTGAAGCTTTCTTT.

V is TRBV7-9 and J is TRBJ2-5, with 8 bases identical to TRBD1. Trimming removed 4 bases from V and 0 bases from J; junction bases left unmatched: 4. CDR1 and CDR2 (germline): SEHNR, FQNEAQ (reference sequence). The CDR3 is 15 amino acids. The CDR3 sequence: CASSSGQGYQETQYF. The CDR3 DNA follows: TGTGCCAGCAGCTCCGGACAGGGATACCAAGAGACCCAGTACTTC.

The chain combines TRBV7-2 with TRBJ1-6, with 7 bases identical to TRBD1. Germline CDR1 and CDR2: SGHTA and FQGNSA. J lost 6 bases, V lost 1 base, and 3 bases had no gene match. The CDR3 spans 15 residues. The CDR3 sequence is CASSLVGQPNSPLHF. CDR3 DNA: TGTGCCAGCAGCTTAGTGGGACAGCCTAATTCACCCCTCCACTTT.

As regards this clone: Other DNA sequences of this sample code for an identical CDR3. This rearrangement joins TRBV27 to TRBJ2-5; 7 bases are a match to TRBD1. The CDR3 is 13 amino acids. The J segment lost 5 bases and the V segment lost 2 bases, leaving 2 bases of the junction unmatched. Germline CDR1 reads MNHEY; CDR2 reads SMNVEV (reference sequence). The CDR3 nucleotides read TGTGCCAGCAGTTTAAGGGGGCAGGAGACCCAGTACTTC. It translates to CASSLRGQETQYF.

This chain joins TRBV7-2 and TRBJ2-3; D is perhaps TRBD1 (5 bases). The V end was cut by 8 bases, the J end by 6 bases, with 18 bases between. This CDR3 region has 14 residues. Germline-derived CDR1 and CDR2 are SGHTA and FQGNSA. The CDR3 reads CASRRLAPGDTQYF. The DNA for the CDR3 is TGTGCCAGCCGTCGACTCGCACCAGGGGATACGCAGTATTTT.

The chain has TRBV5-4 and TRBJ2-7, with D possibly being TRBD1 or TRBD2 (5 bases each). The CDR3 runs to 12 residues. V lost 3 bases, J lost 7 bases, and 11 bases lay in between. CDR1 is SGHNT, CDR2 YYREEE, per germline (reference sequence). CDR3 amino acids: CASSSGAWEQYF. DNA for the CDR3: TGTGCCAGCAGCTCCGGGGCCTGGGAGCAGTACTTC.

This clone came up once. The gene calls are TRBV28 and TRBJ2-2; possibly TRBD1 for D (5 bases). Germline V gives CDR1 MDHEN, CDR2 SYDVKM. The CDR3 runs 14 residues. V lost 4 bases and J 1 base, leaving 7 bases between the germline ends. The DNA of the CDR3 is TGTGCCAGCAGTTCCGGACAGAACACCGGGGAGCTGTTTTTT. Amino acids: CASSSGQNTGELFF.

The chain carries TRBV25-1 and TRBJ2-3, with D perhaps being TRBD1 or TRBD2 (5 bases each). V was trimmed by 2 bases and J by 6 bases, leaving 12 bases between them. The CDR3 loop spans 14 amino acids. CDR1 and CDR2 from the germline V gene are MGHDK and SYGVNS. CDR3 region: CASSEGGRPDTQYF. The DNA for the CDR3 is TGTGCCAGCAGTGAAGGGGGACGGCCCGATACGCAGTATTTT.

This chain links TRBV9 with TRBJ1-5, with TRBD1 as a possible D gene (6 bases). The CDR3 sequence is 15 residues long. Germline lookup yields CDR1 SGDLS and CDR2 YYNGEE. V was trimmed by 0 bases and J by 5 bases, leaving 12 bases between them. The CDR3 region has the DNA TGTGCCAGCAGCGTAGGAGGGACACAAGATCAGCCCCAGCATTTT. It codes for CASSVGGTQDQPQHF.

CDR3 in amino acids: CASKGAGAEAFF. The CDR3 nucleotides read TGTGCCAGCAAAGGGGCAGGAGCTGAAGCTTTCTTT. The chain recombines TRBV28 with TRBJ1-1; D is possibly TRBD1 (5 bases). The germline gives CDR1 MDHEN, CDR2 SYDVKM. Trimming pared 7 bases from V and 6 bases from J, leaving 12 bases between. The CDR3 contains 12 residues.

The chain has TRBV18 and TRBJ2-1; 8 nucleotides agree with TRBD1. After removal of 2 bases from V and 9 bases from J, the junction contained 3 bases not matched to a gene. From germline, CDR1 is KGHSH and CDR2 LQKENI. CDR3 length: 13 residues. The CDR3, as DNA: TGTGCCAGCTCACCAGGGCAGGGGGCTGAGCAGTTCTTC. This gives the protein CASSPGQGAEQFF.